Below, 13 T cell receptor beta chains from the same sample are listed, as sequenced in a study of Ad26.COV2.S vaccination and SARS-CoV-2 variants. Stated treatment: 15 to 20 received Ad26.COV2.S at low or high dose, single or two shots; a few received placebo; per-sample allocation not given. Collection of samples fell on day 63 after the first vaccine or placebo injection. Here immunoSEQ multiplex PCR was the method, and the copy in TCRdb shows in-frame clones only, minus some. The sample has roughly 380,000 clones, approximately 88% seen once. This material consisted of peripheral blood, taken in a trial of Ad26.COV2.S vaccine versus placebo. The receptors were sampled from a person aged 18 to 65 who received the Ad26.COV2.S COVID-19 vaccine or a placebo.

In this sample, this clone turned up a few times. This chain uses TRBV4-3 with TRBJ2-7, with 12 positions matching TRBD1. The CDR3 has 17 amino acids. In germline, CDR1 is LGHNA, CDR2 YSLEER. V shed 3 bases, J shed 2 bases, and the junction held 8 bases outside the gene matches. CDR3 sequence: CASSHLYRDRGPYEQYF. The CDR3 bases are TGCGCCAGCAGCCACCTCTACCGGGACAGGGGGCCCTACGAGCAGTACTTC.

J is TRBJ1-5 and V is TRBV6-1; D gene unclear. CDR1 and CDR2 (germline): MNHNS, SASEGT. Trimming took 0 bases from V and 3 from J, leaving 9 bases between them. This CDR3 is built from 15 residues. The CDR3 DNA follows: TGTGCCAGCAGTGAAGCGCCCTACCACAATCAGCCCCAGCATTTT. Protein sequence: CASSEAPYHNQPQHF.

The chain carries TRBV9 and TRBJ2-7; D perhaps matches TRBD1 (6 bases). V was pared by 3 bases and J by 2 bases, with 6 bases between. The CDR3 has 12 amino acids. Looked up from germline, CDR1 is SGDLS and CDR2 is YYNGEE. The DNA for the CDR3 is TGTGCCAGCAGCGGGGACACCTACGAGCAGTACTTC. Translating it yields CASSGDTYEQYF.

The chain couples TRBV6-5 to TRBJ2-3; D is possibly TRBD2 (6 bases). The length of the CDR3 is 15 residues. Trimming cost V 2 bases and J 2 bases, with 11 bases left between them. The germline gives CDR1 MNHEY, CDR2 SVGAGI. CDR3 protein: CASSYTGDLTDTQYF. CDR3 nucleotides: TGTGCCAGCAGTTACACGGGGGACCTCACAGATACGCAGTATTTT.

The chain links TRBV27 to TRBJ2-3, with D possibly being TRBD2 (6 bases). CDR1 MNHEY and CDR2 SMNVEV come from the germline V gene (reference sequence). The CDR3 sequence is 15 residues long. V lost 2 bases and J 3 bases, leaving 12 bases between the germline ends. This CDR3 is CASSLESGRTDTQYF. The DNA of the CDR3 is TGTGCCAGCAGTTTAGAGTCAGGGAGGACAGATACGCAGTATTTT.

The CDR3 coding sequence is TGCGCCAGCAGCCAAGCTCGAGTGGGGTCTCGGACGTATGGCTACACCTTC. This encodes CASSQARVGSRTYGYTF. The chain carries TRBV4-1 and TRBJ1-2; D call uncertain. In germline, CDR1 is MGHRA, CDR2 YSYEKL. V shed 1 base and J shed 5 bases, with 20 bases lying between them. The CDR3 loop spans 17 amino acids.

The chain links TRBV7-9 to TRBJ2-1, with TRBD2 identical over 9 bases. Trimming took 2 bases from V and 7 from J; bases not matched to a gene: 6. The CDR3 extends over 15 amino acids. CDR1 is SEHNR and CDR2 is FQNEAQ in the germline V gene (reference sequence). The CDR3 coding sequence is TGTGCCAGCAGCTTACTGGGACTAGCAGCAAATGAGCAGTTCTTC. Residues: CASSLLGLAANEQFF.

This sequence joins TRBV18 and TRBJ2-7, with 9 bases matching TRBD1. CDR3 length: 20 residues. CDR1 and CDR2 (germline): KGHSH, LQKENI. J was trimmed by 6 bases and V by 5 bases; bases with no gene match: 26. The CDR3: CASSDSLYGVPGDRVLEQYF. CDR3 coding DNA: TGTGCCAGCTCAGACAGTTTATATGGAGTTCCCGGGGACAGGGTTCTCGAGCAGTACTTC. Looking up the rest from reference TRBV18 and TRBJ2-7 gives the full variable domain: NAGVMQNPRHLVRRRGQEARLRCSPMKGHSHVYWYRQLPEEGLKFMVYLQKENIIDESGMPKERFSAEFPKEGPSILRIQQVVRGDSAAYFCASSDSLYGVPGDRVLEQYFGPGTRLTVT.

The chain recombines TRBV7-9 with TRBJ2-3; D gene ambiguous. The CDR3 is 15 amino acids. Germline loops: CDR1 SEHNR, CDR2 FQNEAQ (reference sequence). V shed 4 bases and J shed 0 bases, with 11 bases lying between them. This CDR3 reads CASSYVGPSTDTQYF. The DNA of the CDR3 is TGTGCCAGCAGCTACGTCGGACCGAGCACAGATACGCAGTATTTT.

The chain joins TRBV28 to TRBJ2-7; 7 bases fit TRBD1. Germline V gene sequence: CDR1 MDHEN, CDR2 SYDVKM. CDR3 length equals 18 residues. The trim removed 3 bases at V and 0 bases at J, leaving 14 bases unmatched. CDR3 residues: CASSFPGTVVLGSYEQYF. CDR3 in DNA: TGTGCCAGCAGTTTTCCCGGGACAGTCGTGCTTGGCTCCTACGAGCAGTACTTC. The full variable domain, rest sourced from reference TRBV28 and TRBJ2-7, is DVKVTQSSRYLVKRTGEKVFLECVQDMDHENMFWYRQDPGLGLRLIYFSYDVKMKEKGDIPEGYSVSREKKERFSLILESASTNQTSMYLCASSFPGTVVLGSYEQYFGPGTRLTVT.

With regard to this clone: Other DNA sequences in the same sample also yield this CDR3. The chain is built from TRBV7-2 and TRBJ2-3; 12 nucleotides agree with TRBD2. V lost 2 bases, J lost 6 bases, and 3 bases stayed unmatched. Germline V gene data show CDR1 as SGHTA and CDR2 as FQGNSA. The CDR3 is made up of 15 amino acids. The DNA for the CDR3 is TGTGCCAGCAGCTTACTAGCGGGGGGGCCGGATACGCAGTATTTT. This translates into CASSLLAGGPDTQYF. Using reference TRBV7-2 and TRBJ2-3 for the parts outside the CDR3, the full variable domain is GAGVSQSPSNKVTEKGKDVELRCDPISGHTALYWYRQSLGQGLEFLIYFQGNSAPDKSGLPSDRFSAERTGGSVSTLTIQRTQQEDSAVYLCASSLLAGGPDTQYFGPGTRLTVL.

In this sample, this clone turned up once. The gene calls are TRBV9 and TRBJ2-2; D is possibly TRBD1 (6 bases). Germline CDR1 reads SGDLS; CDR2 reads YYNGEE. With 0 bases removed from V and 1 base from J, the gap between germline ends came to 10 bases. The CDR3 extends over 16 amino acids. Here the CDR3 reads CASSVDTGKNTGELFF. CDR3 coding DNA: TGTGCCAGCAGCGTAGACACAGGGAAGAACACCGGGGAGCTGTTTTTT.

This chain joins TRBV6-5 and TRBJ1-1; 8 bases are shared with TRBD1. Trimming took 8 bases from V and 0 from J; bases not matched to a gene: 8. Looked up from germline, CDR1 is MNHEY and CDR2 is SVGAGI. CDR3 length: 15 amino acids. The CDR3 DNA is TGTGCCAGCGACGACAGGGGAACAATGAACACTGAAGCTTTCTTT. It specifies CASDDRGTMNTEAFF.